The clone carrying this T cell receptor (beta chain) has just a few counts. The antigen is unknown. Germline CDR1 is SEHNR and CDR2 is FQNEAQ (reference sequence). V lost 6 bases to trimming and J lost 6 bases; unmatched junction nucleotides: 9. CDR3 length equals 15 residues. The record originates from a study of T cells after yellow fever vaccination. Study context: The authors prepared low-cell-number fractions using SMART-Seq v4 Ultra Low Input. Findings and caveats of the study: After the booster, around 95% of CD4 and more than 75% of CD8 primary-response clones were re-detected. FACS-sorted repertoires might harbor abundant contaminating clonotypes from the bulk population. A weaker secondary response peaked on day 5, the primary on day 15.

TCRdb independently ran MiXCR on the 5' RACE reads; one entry per CDR3 protein. The sample consists of fewer than 450,000 distinct CDR3 sequences, roughly 11% of them appearing once. The source of this sequence is a man between 18 and 35 years old who received the YFV17D yellow fever vaccine. V gene TRBV7-9 combines with J gene TRBJ2-1, with TRBD1 identical over 9 bases. The source was PBMCs, collected on the day of the first yellow fever vaccination. CDR3: CASSLWDRDVNEQFF. The CDR3 coding sequence is TGTGCCAGCAGTCTCTGGGACAGGGACGTCAATGAGCAGTTCTTC.